The next 29 T cell receptor beta chains were all read from a single sample in a study of CD8 T cells in ankylosing spondylitis. Overall study results and limits: Among TCR beta sequences, a motif of under ten highly homologous variants appeared characteristic of ankylosing spondylitis blood.

These TCRs' antigens remain unknown. TCRdb redid the calling of the 5' RACE reads with MiXCR, one entry per CDR3 protein. Found here are about 480,000 distinct CDR3 sequences, 17% of them singletons; the top ten hold 0.95% to 1.1%. Input material: blood, either unsorted or a sorted T cell fraction (not recorded which). The receptors were gathered from a male donor with ankylosing spondylitis.

The J gene is TRBJ1-1, the V gene TRBV29-1, with a possible D match to TRBD1 (5 bases). The CDR3 has 13 amino acids. Trimming stripped 4 bases from V and 10 bases from J, with 19 bases between. Germline lookup yields CDR1 SQVTM and CDR2 ANQGSEA. CDR3: CSVVGVREIGAFF. Here the CDR3 DNA reads TGCAGCGTTGTTGGGGTCAGGGAAATCGGAGCTTTCTTT.

The CDR3 DNA reads as TGTGCCAGCAGTGACGACAGGGCGCCCAATCAGCCCCAGCATTTT. Translating it yields CASSDDRAPNQPQHF. The V gene is TRBV2, the J gene TRBJ1-5; 7 positions match TRBD1. The length of the CDR3 is 15 residues. V dropped 3 bases and J dropped 3; count of bases not matched to a gene: 5. CDR1 SNHLY and CDR2 FYNNEI come from the germline V gene.

The chain uses TRBV20-1 and TRBJ2-3, with no clear D. V lost 0 bases and J 0 bases, leaving 10 bases between the germline ends. This CDR3 has 15 amino acids. Germline V gives CDR1 DFQATT, CDR2 SNEGSKA (reference sequence). The CDR3 sequence: CSARDRYGSTDTQYF. The CDR3 nucleotides read TGCAGTGCTAGAGATCGGTACGGAAGCACAGATACGCAGTATTTT.

The sample holds a few counts of this clonotype. The chain joins TRBV2 to TRBJ2-2; a weak D match, TRBD2 (6 bases). The germline CDR1 and CDR2 sequences are SNHLY and FYNNEI. The CDR3 is 15 amino acids. The germline V and J ends were trimmed by 1 base and 8 bases, with 14 bases remaining between them. DNA of the CDR3: TGTGCCAGCAGTGAAGAGGCAGCCGGAGGGGGGGAGCTGTTTTTT. This sequence encodes CASSEEAAGGGELFF.

A few counts support this clonotype. V gene TRBV7-6 combines with J gene TRBJ2-1; D is unclear. The CDR3 sequence is 12 residues long. CDR1 and CDR2 (germline): SGHVS, FNYEAQ. The germline V and J ends were trimmed by 2 bases and 8 bases, with 7 bases remaining between them. In DNA form, the CDR3 reads TGTGCCAGCAGCTTACTTCCGGATGAGCAGTTCTTC. It translates to CASSLLPDEQFF. The whole variable domain, filled in from reference TRBV7-6 and TRBJ2-1, reads GAGVSQSPRYKVTKRGQDVALRCDPISGHVSLYWYRQALGQGPEFLTYFNYEAQQDKSGLPNDRFSAERPEGSISTLTIQRTEQRDSAMYRCASSLLPDEQFFGPGTRLTVL.

The V and J genes are TRBV7-9 and TRBJ2-1; D not resolved. Trimming removed 2 bases at V and 3 bases at J, with 8 bases between. Germline CDR1 is SEHNR and CDR2 is FQNEAQ (reference sequence). The CDR3 spans 14 residues. The CDR3, as DNA: TGTGCCAGCAGCTTAAGGACCAACTACAATGAGCAGTTCTTC. It specifies CASSLRTNYNEQFF.

This clonotype has only a few counts. The gene calls are TRBV20-1 and TRBJ1-1; the match to TRBD1 covers 9 bases. CDR1 and CDR2 (germline): DFQATT, SNEGSKA (reference sequence). The CDR3 is 15 amino acids. V lost 3 bases and J lost 4; bases outside the gene matches: 9. The chain's CDR3 is CSARPILTGGTEAFF. DNA of the CDR3: TGCAGTGCTAGGCCTATTTTGACAGGGGGCACTGAAGCTTTCTTT.

This clonotype was counted ten times or more. This chain connects TRBV29-1 to TRBJ2-2; a possible D gene is TRBD1 (7 bases). Trimming shortened V by 4 bases and J by 4 bases, and 13 bases separated the two germline ends. The CDR3 runs 14 residues. The germline gives CDR1 SQVTM, CDR2 ANQGSEA. The CDR3 DNA reads TGCAGCGTTGTGGGGCAGGGGGGCACCGGGGAGCTGTTTTTT. Its translation: CSVVGQGGTGELFF.

This clonotype was observed many times. The gene calls are TRBV29-1 and TRBJ2-3, with TRBD2 matching 14 bases. The V gene end was trimmed by 0 bases and the J gene end by 1 base; junction bases not matched to a gene: 6. The CDR3 length is 18 residues. Germline-derived CDR1 and CDR2 are SQVTM and ANQGSEA. The DNA of the CDR3 is TGCAGCGTTGAAGAAGGGACTAGCGGGGGCCTGGGCACAGATACGCAGTATTTT. Protein: CSVEEGTSGGLGTDTQYF.

DNA of the CDR3: TGCGCCAGCAGCCAAGATCAGGCTAGCAGGCTGACAGAGACCCAGTACTTC. Translating it yields CASSQDQASRLTETQYF. This sequence joins TRBV4-1 and TRBJ2-5; tentatively, D is TRBD2 (5 bases). CDR3 length equals 17 residues. V dropped 0 bases and J dropped 4 bases, with 18 bases sitting between them. Germline CDR1 and CDR2: MGHRA and YSYEKL.

This clonotype was seen ten or more times. The J gene is TRBJ1-2, the V gene TRBV5-1, with TRBD1 identical over 8 bases. Germline-derived CDR1 and CDR2 are SGHRS and YFSETQ. J gave up 3 bases and V 5 bases, and 12 bases lay outside the gene matches. CDR3 length: 16 residues. The CDR3 loop reads CASRIHQGAIDYGYTF. CDR3 nucleotides: TGCGCCAGCAGGATCCATCAGGGGGCGATCGACTATGGCTACACCTTC.

This clonotype was counted only a few times. The V call is TRBV27, the J call TRBJ2-7, with 7 bases fitting TRBD2. V was clipped by 7 bases and J by 4 bases; unmatched bases: 16. This CDR3 spans 16 amino acids. The germline CDR1 and CDR2 sequences are MNHEY and SMNVEV (reference sequence). CDR3 nucleotides: TGTGCCAGCACTTCAGCCGTGGGGGGGAAGGGTTACGAGCAGTACTTC. Its protein product is CASTSAVGGKGYEQYF.

This sequence joins TRBV11-2 and TRBJ2-5; 9 nucleotides align to TRBD1. CDR3 length equals 18 residues. V shed 4 bases, J shed 5 bases, and the junction held 17 bases outside the gene matches. Germline loops: CDR1 SGHAT, CDR2 FQNNGV. The CDR3, as DNA: TGTGCCAGCAGCTCCCGAGTAGCCCGGGACAGGGACGGGGAGACCCAGTACTTC. The encoded protein is CASSSRVARDRDGETQYF.

The rearrangement links TRBV3-1 to TRBJ2-5, with 11 bases matching TRBD2. Germline-derived CDR1 and CDR2 are LGHDT and YNNKEL (reference sequence). V gave up 4 bases and J gave up 3 bases; unmatched junction bases: 7. The length of the CDR3 is 16 residues. CDR3 protein: CASSPRLAGRKETQYF. The CDR3 nucleotides read TGTGCCAGCAGCCCCCGACTAGCGGGGAGAAAAGAGACCCAGTACTTC.

This chain connects TRBV15 to TRBJ1-4; D gene unclear. CDR3 size: 13 residues. Between the trimmed V and J ends, which lost 0 bases and 7 bases, there was a span of 6 bases. The germline V gene encodes CDR1 LNHNV and CDR2 YYDKDF (reference sequence). CDR3 DNA: TGTGCCACCAGCAGAGATGAAGGTGAAAAACTGTTTTTT. Amino acid sequence: CATSRDEGEKLFF.

This clonotype was seen a handful of times. The genes are TRBV28 and TRBJ2-3; TRBD1 agrees at 11 bases. V lost 5 bases and J lost 2; bases outside the gene matches: 15. The V gene's germline CDR1 is MDHEN and CDR2 SYDVKM. This CDR3 is 19 amino acids long. The CDR3 nucleotides are TGTGCCAGCAGTCCAACTACCGGGACAGGGGGTCCCTCCACAGATACGCAGTATTTT. Its translation is CASSPTTGTGGPSTDTQYF. Full variable domain (missing parts from reference TRBV28 and TRBJ2-3): DVKVTQSSRYLVKRTGEKVFLECVQDMDHENMFWYRQDPGLGLRLIYFSYDVKMKEKGDIPEGYSVSREKKERFSLILESASTNQTSMYLCASSPTTGTGGPSTDTQYFGPGTRLTVL.

This clonotype was picked up a small number of times. The chain has TRBV9 and TRBJ1-1; D possibly corresponds to TRBD1 (6 bases). Germline loops: CDR1 SGDLS, CDR2 YYNGEE. The ends were cut back, 0 bases at V and 6 bases at J, with 15 bases in the middle. The CDR3 is made up of 15 amino acids. DNA for the CDR3: TGTGCCAGCAGCGTAGATGGGGGGCTGTGGGCTGAAGCTTTCTTT. Its protein is CASSVDGGLWAEAFF.

The chain couples TRBV6-2 or TRBV6-3 to TRBJ2-7, with 7 bases matching TRBD1. Germline V gene sequence: CDR1 MNHEY, CDR2 SVGEGT. Trimming took 4 bases from V and 3 from J; bases not matched to a gene: 15. CDR3 length: 17 amino acids. CDR3 residues: CASSSPGHRGLGYEQYF. DNA of the CDR3: TGTGCCAGCAGTTCTCCGGGACACAGGGGATTGGGCTACGAGCAGTACTTC.

This clonotype was detected many times. The chain links TRBV7-2 to TRBJ1-1; D unclear. The CDR3 consists of 15 residues. V lost 1 base to trimming and J lost 5 bases, with 14 bases between them. Germline CDR1 is SGHTA and CDR2 is FQGNSA. The CDR3 bases are TGTGCCAGCAGCTTAGTGTATGGAGGGCAAACTGAAGCTTTCTTT. Translating it yields CASSLVYGGQTEAFF.

CDR3 region: CSVAPSDGRDTQYF. CDR3 in DNA: TGCAGCGTTGCCCCAAGCGATGGGCGAGATACGCAGTATTTT. The V gene is TRBV29-1, the J gene TRBJ2-3; D not certain. Per the germline V gene, CDR1 is SQVTM and CDR2 is ANQGSEA. CDR3 length: 14 residues. Trimming cost V 4 bases and J 5 bases, with 16 bases left between them.

The gene calls are TRBV7-8 and TRBJ2-3; 7 bases map to TRBD1. V was clipped by 5 bases and J by 5 bases; unmatched bases: 13. The CDR3 consists of 16 residues. Per the germline V gene, CDR1 is SGHVS and CDR2 is FQNEAQ. CDR3 nucleotides: TGTGCCAGCAGCCAGACACAGGGGCGGTGGGGAGATACGCAGTATTTT. This gives the protein CASSQTQGRWGDTQYF.

J is TRBJ2-3 and V is TRBV7-2; 10 bases fit TRBD2. There are 17 residues in the CDR3. Germline CDR1 reads SGHTA; CDR2 reads FQGNSA. The ends lost 2 bases at V and 2 bases at J; junction bases unmatched: 7. CDR3 DNA: TGTGCCAGCAGCTTACGACTAGCGGGCCGCAACACAGATACGCAGTATTTT. It is translated as CASSLRLAGRNTDTQYF.

This clonotype was seen ten or more times. As DNA, the CDR3 is TGTGCCACCAGTGAAAAAGACCGGGACAGGGTTTACGAGCAGTACTTC. This codes for CATSEKDRDRVYEQYF. The chain combines TRBV24-1 with TRBJ2-7; 9 positions match TRBD1. V trimming: 4 bases; J trimming: 4 bases; junction bases outside the gene matches: 10. Germline lookup yields CDR1 KGHDR and CDR2 SFDVKD. The CDR3 extends over 16 amino acids.

The table lists this clonotype with a few counts. The J gene is TRBJ2-7, the V gene TRBV20-1; TRBD1 matches 9 bases. CDR1 DFQATT and CDR2 SNEGSKA come from the germline V gene (reference sequence). The length of the CDR3 is 14 residues. The V gene end was trimmed by 2 bases and the J gene end by 5 bases; junction bases not matched to a gene: 7. The CDR3 nucleotides read TGCAGTGCTAGACCCGGGACAGGGAGGAACGAGCAGTACTTC. It specifies CSARPGTGRNEQYF.

The table lists this clonotype with many counts. The rearrangement uses TRBV5-1 and TRBJ2-7, with 8 positions matching TRBD1. The V segment lost 6 bases and the J segment 0 bases; nucleotides outside the gene matches: 5. CDR3 length: 14 amino acids. Germline loops: CDR1 SGHRS, CDR2 YFSETQ. The CDR3 nucleotides read TGCGCCAGCAAGGGACAGGAGAGCTCCTACGAGCAGTACTTC. Translation gives CASKGQESSYEQYF. Full variable domain (outside the CDR3, taken from reference TRBV5-1 and TRBJ2-7): KAGVTQTPRYLIKTRGQQVTLSCSPISGHRSVSWYQQTPGQGLQFLFEYFSETQRNKGNFPGRFSGRQFSNSRSEMNVSTLELGDSALYLCASKGQESSYEQYFGPGTRLTVT.

The V call is TRBV5-4, the J call TRBJ2-3; TRBD2 matches at 15 bases. With 5 bases clipped from V and 4 bases from J, the junction kept 5 bases outside the gene matches. The V gene's germline CDR1 is SGHNT and CDR2 YYREEE (reference sequence). There are 16 residues in the CDR3. The CDR3 coding sequence is TGTGCCAGCAGGTCGGGACTAGCGGGGGGTCCAGATACGCAGTATTTT. It is translated as CASRSGLAGGPDTQYF.

In its sample, this clonotype was seen a few times. This sequence joins TRBV5-6 and TRBJ1-4; D is ambiguous. Germline V CDR1 and CDR2: SGHDT, YYEEEE. The V and J ends lost 4 bases and 1 base respectively, with 14 bases between them. CDR3 size: 16 residues. DNA for the CDR3: TGTGCCAGCAGCCCCCTGGAGGTTGGAACTAATGAAAAACTGTTTTTT. This translates into CASSPLEVGTNEKLFF.

The chain employs TRBV7-2 and TRBJ2-1, with D unresolved. Looked up from germline, CDR1 is SGHTA and CDR2 is FQGNSA. This CDR3 has 13 residues. Trimming removed 1 base at V and 2 bases at J, with 3 bases between. CDR3 residues: CASSLEAYNEQFF. As DNA, the CDR3 is TGTGCCAGCAGCTTAGAGGCCTACAATGAGCAGTTCTTC. Together with reference TRBV7-2 and TRBJ2-1, the CDR3 gives the full variable domain: GAGVSQSPSNKVTEKGKDVELRCDPISGHTALYWYRQSLGQGLEFLIYFQGNSAPDKSGLPSDRFSAERTGGSVSTLTIQRTQQEDSAVYLCASSLEAYNEQFFGPGTRLTVL.

J is TRBJ2-1 and V is TRBV19; D tentatively reads TRBD1 or TRBD2 (5 bases each). The ends were cut back, 9 bases at V and 8 bases at J, with 8 bases in the middle. This CDR3 is 10 amino acids long. Germline lookup yields CDR1 LNHDA and CDR2 SQIVND (reference sequence). The CDR3 DNA reads TGTGCCAGCGGGGACGATGAGCAGTTCTTC. Protein product: CASGDDEQFF.